Below are 8 T cell receptor beta chains sequenced from a single sample in a study of cytomegalovirus exposure and HLA in healthy donors. The PCR employed 60 Vbeta primers together with 13 Jbeta primers. This table comes from immunoSEQ multiplex PCR, and its TCRdb copy is limited to in-frame clones, with some not included. This table holds more than 50,000 clones, about 85% found once. Sequenced: PBMCs. The source is a female donor in good health and CMV-seronegative.

This clone was seen more than once but under ten times. The chain has TRBV30 and TRBJ1-2; TRBD1 agrees at 9 bases. The germline CDR1 and CDR2 sequences are GTSNPN and SVGIG (reference sequence). The V gene end was trimmed by 0 bases and the J gene end by 8 bases; junction bases not matched to a gene: 7. This CDR3 spans 14 amino acids. This CDR3 is CAWSVRQGEKGYTF. The CDR3 DNA reads TGTGCCTGGAGTGTACGACAGGGGGAAAAGGGCTACACCTTC. Variable domain in full (rest from reference TRBV30 and TRBJ1-2): SQTIHQWPATLVQPVGSPLSLECTVEGTSNPNLYWYRQAAGRGLQLLFYSVGIGQISSEVPQNLSASRPQDRQFILSSKKLLLSDSGFYLCAWSVRQGEKGYTFGSGTRLTVV.

This chain links TRBV5-1 with TRBJ2-5; TRBD1 is a possible D gene (6 bases). Germline CDR1 is SGHRS and CDR2 is YFSETQ. Trimming removed 3 bases at V and 0 bases at J, with 12 bases between. CDR3 length: 15 residues. The CDR3 DNA is TGCGCCAGCAGCTGGGGGCGGTTAAACCAAGAGACCCAGTACTTC. Its protein is CASSWGRLNQETQYF. Full variable domain (outside the CDR3, taken from reference TRBV5-1 and TRBJ2-5): KAGVTQTPRYLIKTRGQQVTLSCSPISGHRSVSWYQQTPGQGLQFLFEYFSETQRNKGNFPGRFSGRQFSNSRSEMNVSTLELGDSALYLCASSWGRLNQETQYFGPGTRLLVL.

The V and J genes are TRBV4-3 and TRBJ2-3, with D maybe TRBD1 (6 bases). V dropped 0 bases and J dropped 5 bases, with 15 bases sitting between them. Germline V lookup: CDR1 LGHNA, CDR2 YSLEER. The CDR3 has 16 residues. The CDR3 sequence is CASSQDPQGYLDTQYF. The DNA for the CDR3 is TGCGCCAGCAGCCAAGACCCACAGGGTTATTTAGATACGCAGTATTTT.

The J gene is TRBJ2-1, the V gene TRBV19; D might be TRBD2 (6 bases). The CDR3 consists of 16 residues. V lost 4 bases, J lost 6 bases, and 19 bases lay in between. From germline, CDR1 is LNHDA and CDR2 SQIVND (reference sequence). In DNA, the CDR3 is TGTGCCAGTAGTACCGCTGGCCGACCGGGAGCCAATGAGCAGTTCTTC. Translated, it gives CASSTAGRPGANEQFF.

The V gene is TRBV5-1, the J gene TRBJ1-4; TRBD1 aligns across 8 bases. Germline-derived CDR1 and CDR2 are SGHRS and YFSETQ. The junction had 12 bases not matched to a gene; V was cut back by 4 bases and J by 4 bases. The CDR3 length is 17 residues. The CDR3 loop is CASSPGQGGRNNEKLFF. Written as DNA, the CDR3 is TGCGCCAGCAGCCCAGGACAGGGTGGGCGCAATAATGAAAAACTGTTTTTT.

This chain uses TRBV7-3 with TRBJ2-3; D is undetermined. The CDR3 extends over 14 amino acids. Looked up from germline, CDR1 is SGHTA and CDR2 is FQGTGA. V lost 0 bases to trimming and J lost 2 bases, with 6 bases between them. The DNA of the CDR3 is TGTGCCAGCAGCTTAACCCAGGCCACAGATACGCAGTATTTT. It codes for CASSLTQATDTQYF. The full variable domain, in which reference TRBV7-3 and TRBJ2-3 provide the parts outside the CDR3, is GAGVSQTPSNKVTEKGKYVELRCDPISGHTALYWYRQSLGQGPEFLIYFQGTGAADDSGLPNDRFFAVRPEGSVSTLKIQRTERGDSAVYLCASSLTQATDTQYFGPGTRLTVL.

This chain connects TRBV5-1 to TRBJ2-2; D unresolved. CDR1 is SGHRS and CDR2 is YFSETQ in the germline V gene. The ends were cut back, 4 bases at V and 4 bases at J, with 8 bases in the middle. The CDR3 runs 13 residues. CDR3 region: CASSVDGTGELFF. DNA for the CDR3: TGCGCCAGCAGCGTGGACGGCACCGGGGAGCTGTTTTTT.

The V and J genes are TRBV19 and TRBJ2-7, with TRBD2 identical over 10 bases. Germline V CDR1 and CDR2: LNHDA, SQIVND (reference sequence). The junction had 2 bases not matched to a gene; V was cut back by 2 bases and J by 1 base. This CDR3 has 15 residues. The CDR3 protein is CASSILAGASYEQYF. CDR3 DNA: TGTGCCAGTAGTATACTAGCGGGGGCTTCCTACGAGCAGTACTTC.